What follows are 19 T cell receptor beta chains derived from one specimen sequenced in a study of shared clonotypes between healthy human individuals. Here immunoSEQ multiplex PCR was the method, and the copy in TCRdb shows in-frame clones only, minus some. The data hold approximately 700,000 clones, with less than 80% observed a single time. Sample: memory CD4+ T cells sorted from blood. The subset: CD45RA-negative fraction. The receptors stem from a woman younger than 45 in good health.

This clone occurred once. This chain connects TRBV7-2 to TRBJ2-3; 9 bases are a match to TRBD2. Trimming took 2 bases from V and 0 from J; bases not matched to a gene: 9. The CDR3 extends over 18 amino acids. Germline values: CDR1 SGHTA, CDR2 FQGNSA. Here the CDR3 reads CASSLPSGIISSTDTQYF. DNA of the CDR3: TGTGCCAGCAGCTTACCTAGCGGGATCATCTCTAGCACAGATACGCAGTATTTT. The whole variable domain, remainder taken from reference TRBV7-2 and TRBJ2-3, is GAGVSQSPSNKVTEKGKDVELRCDPISGHTALYWYRQSLGQGLEFLIYFQGNSAPDKSGLPSDRFSAERTGGSVSTLTIQRTQQEDSAVYLCASSLPSGIISSTDTQYFGPGTRLTVL.

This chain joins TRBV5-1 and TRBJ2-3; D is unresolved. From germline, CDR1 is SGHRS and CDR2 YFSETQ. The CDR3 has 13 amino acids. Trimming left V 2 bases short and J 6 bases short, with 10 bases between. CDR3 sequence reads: CASSLLMEDTQYF. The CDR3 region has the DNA TGCGCCAGCAGCTTACTGATGGAGGATACGCAGTATTTT.

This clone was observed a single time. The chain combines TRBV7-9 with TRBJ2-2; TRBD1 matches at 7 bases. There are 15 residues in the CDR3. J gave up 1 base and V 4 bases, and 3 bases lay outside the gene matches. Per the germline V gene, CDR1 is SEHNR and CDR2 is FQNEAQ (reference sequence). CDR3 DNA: TGTGCCAGCAGCTACCGGGACAGGAACACCGGGGAGCTGTTTTTT. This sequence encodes CASSYRDRNTGELFF.

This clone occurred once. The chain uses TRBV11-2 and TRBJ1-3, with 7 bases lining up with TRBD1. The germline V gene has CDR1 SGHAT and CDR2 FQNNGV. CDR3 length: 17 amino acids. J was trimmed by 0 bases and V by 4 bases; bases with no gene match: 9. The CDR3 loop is CASSSRGTAPSGNTIYF. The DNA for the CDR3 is TGTGCCAGCAGCTCGAGGGGGACAGCTCCCTCTGGAAACACCATATATTTT.

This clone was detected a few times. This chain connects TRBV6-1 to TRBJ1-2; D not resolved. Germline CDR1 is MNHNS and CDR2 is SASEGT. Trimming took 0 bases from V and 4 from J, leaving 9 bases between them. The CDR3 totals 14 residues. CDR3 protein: CASSEAQAVYGYTF. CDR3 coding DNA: TGTGCCAGCAGTGAAGCGCAGGCCGTCTATGGCTACACCTTC.

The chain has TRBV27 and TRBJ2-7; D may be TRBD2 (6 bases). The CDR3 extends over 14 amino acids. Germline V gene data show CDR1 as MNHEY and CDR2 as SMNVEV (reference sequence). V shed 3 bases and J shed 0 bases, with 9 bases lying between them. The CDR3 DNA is TGTGCCAGCAGTTTTGGAGGGCACTCCTACGAGCAGTACTTC. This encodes CASSFGGHSYEQYF.

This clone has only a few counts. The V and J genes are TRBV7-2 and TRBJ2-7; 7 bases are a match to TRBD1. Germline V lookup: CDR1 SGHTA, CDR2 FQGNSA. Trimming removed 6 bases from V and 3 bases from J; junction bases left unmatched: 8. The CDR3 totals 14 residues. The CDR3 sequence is CASRTQRDSYEQYF. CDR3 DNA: TGTGCCAGCAGAACCCAACGGGACAGCTACGAGCAGTACTTC.

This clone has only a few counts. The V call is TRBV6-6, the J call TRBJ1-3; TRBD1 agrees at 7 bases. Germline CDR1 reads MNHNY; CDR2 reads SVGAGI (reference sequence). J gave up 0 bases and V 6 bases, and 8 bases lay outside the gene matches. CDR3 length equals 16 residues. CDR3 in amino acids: CASRNGQAYSGNTIYF. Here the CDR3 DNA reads TGTGCCAGCAGAAACGGACAGGCCTACTCTGGAAACACCATATATTTT.

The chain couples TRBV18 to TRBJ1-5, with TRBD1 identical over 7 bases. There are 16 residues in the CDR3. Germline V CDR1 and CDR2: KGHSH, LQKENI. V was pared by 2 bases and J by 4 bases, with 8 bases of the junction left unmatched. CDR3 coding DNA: TGTGCCAGCTCACCAGGGATCGACAGGGTGAATCAGCCCCAGCATTTT. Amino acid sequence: CASSPGIDRVNQPQHF.

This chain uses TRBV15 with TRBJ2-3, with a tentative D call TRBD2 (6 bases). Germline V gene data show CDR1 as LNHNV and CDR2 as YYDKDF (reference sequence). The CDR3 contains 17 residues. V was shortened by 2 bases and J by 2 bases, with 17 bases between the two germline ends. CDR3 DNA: TGTGCCACCAGCAGACCCCGGGGCCGGGAGTACACAGATACGCAGTATTTT. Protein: CATSRPRGREYTDTQYF.

This CDR3 reads CASSPRTSGRASNEQFF. The CDR3, as DNA: TGTGCCAGCAGCCCCCGGACTAGCGGGAGGGCCTCCAATGAGCAGTTCTTC. V is TRBV9 and J is TRBJ2-1; TRBD2 agrees at 15 bases. After removal of 4 bases from V and 6 bases from J, the junction contained 8 bases not matched to a gene. CDR1 and CDR2 (germline): SGDLS, YYNGEE. This CDR3 region has 17 residues. Variable domain in full (rest from reference TRBV9 and TRBJ2-1): DSGVTQTPKHLITATGQRVTLRCSPRSGDLSVYWYQQSLDQGLQFLIQYYNGEERAKGNILERFSAQQFPDLHSELNLSSLELGDSALYFCASSPRTSGRASNEQFFGPGTRLTVL.

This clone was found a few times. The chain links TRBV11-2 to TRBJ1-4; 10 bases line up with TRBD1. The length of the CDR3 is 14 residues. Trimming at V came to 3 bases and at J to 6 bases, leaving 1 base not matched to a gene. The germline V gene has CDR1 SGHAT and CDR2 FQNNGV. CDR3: CASSFGTGDEKLFF. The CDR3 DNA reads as TGTGCCAGCAGCTTCGGGACAGGGGATGAAAAACTGTTTTTT.

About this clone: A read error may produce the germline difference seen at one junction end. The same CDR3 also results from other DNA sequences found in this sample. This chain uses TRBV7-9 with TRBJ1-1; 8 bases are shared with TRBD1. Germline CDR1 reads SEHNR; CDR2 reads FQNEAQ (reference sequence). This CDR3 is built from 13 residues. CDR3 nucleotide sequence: TGTGCCAGCAGTATACAGGGGGACACAGAAGCTTTCTTT. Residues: CASSIQGDTEAFF.

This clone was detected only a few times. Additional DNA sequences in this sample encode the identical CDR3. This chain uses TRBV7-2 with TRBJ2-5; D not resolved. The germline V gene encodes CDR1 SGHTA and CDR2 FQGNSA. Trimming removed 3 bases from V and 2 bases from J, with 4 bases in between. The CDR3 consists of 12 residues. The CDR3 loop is CASSFRQETQYF. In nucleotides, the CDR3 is TGTGCCAGCAGCTTTAGACAAGAGACCCAGTACTTC.

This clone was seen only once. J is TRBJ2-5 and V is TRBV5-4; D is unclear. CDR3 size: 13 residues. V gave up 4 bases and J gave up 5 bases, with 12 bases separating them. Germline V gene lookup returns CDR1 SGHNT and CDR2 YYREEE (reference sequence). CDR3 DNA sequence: TGTGCCAGCAGCGGGGAATCCGCCGAGACCCAGTACTTC. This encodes CASSGESAETQYF.

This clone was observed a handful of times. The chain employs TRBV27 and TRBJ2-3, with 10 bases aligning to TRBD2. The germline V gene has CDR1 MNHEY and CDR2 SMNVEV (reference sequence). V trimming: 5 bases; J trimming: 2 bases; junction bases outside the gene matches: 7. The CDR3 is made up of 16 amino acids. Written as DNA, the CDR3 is TGTGCCAGCAGTCCCCGGACTAGCGGATTCACAGATACGCAGTATTTT. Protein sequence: CASSPRTSGFTDTQYF.

The CDR3 DNA is TGCGCCAGCAGCTTGCTTTACGGGGGGCAGAAGATACCGGGACTCTCGAGGGTCCCAGATACGCAGTATTTT. Residues: CASSLLYGGQKIPGLSRVPDTQYF. The J gene is TRBJ2-3, the V gene TRBV5-1; tentatively, D is TRBD2 (7 bases). Per the germline V gene, CDR1 is SGHRS and CDR2 is YFSETQ. V lost 1 base and J 4 bases, leaving 40 bases between the germline ends. CDR3 length: 24 residues. Variable domain in full (rest from reference TRBV5-1 and TRBJ2-3): KAGVTQTPRYLIKTRGQQVTLSCSPISGHRSVSWYQQTPGQGLQFLFEYFSETQRNKGNFPGRFSGRQFSNSRSEMNVSTLELGDSALYLCASSLLYGGQKIPGLSRVPDTQYFGPGTRLTVL.

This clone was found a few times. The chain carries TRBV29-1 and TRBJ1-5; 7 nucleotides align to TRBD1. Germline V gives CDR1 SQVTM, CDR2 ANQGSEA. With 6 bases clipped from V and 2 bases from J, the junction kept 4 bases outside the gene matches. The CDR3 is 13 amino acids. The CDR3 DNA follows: TGCAGCGTGACAGGGACGGGCAATCAGCCCCAGCATTTT. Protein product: CSVTGTGNQPQHF.

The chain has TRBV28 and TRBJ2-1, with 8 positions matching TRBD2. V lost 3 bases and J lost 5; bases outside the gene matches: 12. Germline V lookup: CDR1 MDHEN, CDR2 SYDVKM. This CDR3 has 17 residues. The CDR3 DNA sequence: TGTGCCAGCAGTTTCTCCTTGACCGGGACTAGGGACAATGAGCAGTTCTTC. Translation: CASSFSLTGTRDNEQFF.